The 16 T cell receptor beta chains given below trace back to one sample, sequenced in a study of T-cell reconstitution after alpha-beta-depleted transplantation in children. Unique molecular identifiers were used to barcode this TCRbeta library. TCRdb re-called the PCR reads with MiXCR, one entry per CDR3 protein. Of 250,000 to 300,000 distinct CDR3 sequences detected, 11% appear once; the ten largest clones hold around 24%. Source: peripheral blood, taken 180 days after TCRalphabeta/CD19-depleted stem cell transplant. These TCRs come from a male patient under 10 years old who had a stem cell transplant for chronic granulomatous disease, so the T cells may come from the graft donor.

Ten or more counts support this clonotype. CDR3 residues: CASRPSSGGVGPYNEQFF. CDR3 DNA: TGTGCCAGCAGGCCCTCTAGCGGGGGGGTAGGGCCCTACAATGAGCAGTTCTTC. This chain links TRBV12-3 or TRBV12-4 with TRBJ2-1; 12 bases are a match to TRBD2. The junction had 11 bases not matched to a gene; V was cut back by 6 bases and J by 2 bases. The CDR3 extends over 18 amino acids.

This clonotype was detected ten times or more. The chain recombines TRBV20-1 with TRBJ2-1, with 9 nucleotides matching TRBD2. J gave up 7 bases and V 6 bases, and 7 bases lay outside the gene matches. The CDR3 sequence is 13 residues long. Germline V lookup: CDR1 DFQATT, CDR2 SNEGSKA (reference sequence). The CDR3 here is CSAAGGPRNEQFF. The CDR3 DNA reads TGCAGTGCCGCGGGGGGGCCTAGGAATGAGCAGTTCTTC.

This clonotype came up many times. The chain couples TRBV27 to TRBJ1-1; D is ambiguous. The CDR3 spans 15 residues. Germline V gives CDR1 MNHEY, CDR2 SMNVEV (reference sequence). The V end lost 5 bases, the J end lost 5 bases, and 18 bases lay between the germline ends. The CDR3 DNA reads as TGTGCCAGCAGTGCGGGTATAGGGCGTTTTACTGAAGCTTTCTTT. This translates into CASSAGIGRFTEAFF.

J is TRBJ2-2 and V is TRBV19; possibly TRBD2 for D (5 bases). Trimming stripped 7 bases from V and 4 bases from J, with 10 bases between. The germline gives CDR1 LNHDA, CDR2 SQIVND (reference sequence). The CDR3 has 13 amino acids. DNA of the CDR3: TGTGCCAGTACCGGGCGGGTCACCGGGGAGCTGTTTTTT. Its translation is CASTGRVTGELFF.

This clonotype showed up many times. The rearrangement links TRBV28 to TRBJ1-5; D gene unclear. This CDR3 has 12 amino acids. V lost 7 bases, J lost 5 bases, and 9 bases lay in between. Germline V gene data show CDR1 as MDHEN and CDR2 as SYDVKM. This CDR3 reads CASMLSYQPQHF. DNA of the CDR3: TGTGCCAGCATGTTGAGCTATCAGCCCCAGCATTTT.

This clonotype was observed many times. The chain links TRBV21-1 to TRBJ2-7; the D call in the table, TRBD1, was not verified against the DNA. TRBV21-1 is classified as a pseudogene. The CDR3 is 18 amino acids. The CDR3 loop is CASRKGRAGGLVSFEQYF. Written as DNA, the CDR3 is TGTGCCAGCAGGAAAGGTAGGGCAGGGGGCCTAGTTTCGTTCGAGCAGTACTTC.

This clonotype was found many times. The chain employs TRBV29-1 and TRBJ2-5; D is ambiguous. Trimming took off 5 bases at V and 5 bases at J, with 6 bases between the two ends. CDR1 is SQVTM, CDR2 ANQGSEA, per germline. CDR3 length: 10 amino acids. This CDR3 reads CSVIEETQYF. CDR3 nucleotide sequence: TGCAGCGTTATAGAGGAGACCCAGTACTTC.

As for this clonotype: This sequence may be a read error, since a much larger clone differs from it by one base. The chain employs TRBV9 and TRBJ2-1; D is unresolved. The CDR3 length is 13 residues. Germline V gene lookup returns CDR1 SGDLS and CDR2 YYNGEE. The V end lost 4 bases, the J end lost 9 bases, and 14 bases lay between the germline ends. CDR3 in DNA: TGTGCCAGCAGCCCCATCAAGACGGGTGAGCAGTTCTTC. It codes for CASSPIKTGEQFF.

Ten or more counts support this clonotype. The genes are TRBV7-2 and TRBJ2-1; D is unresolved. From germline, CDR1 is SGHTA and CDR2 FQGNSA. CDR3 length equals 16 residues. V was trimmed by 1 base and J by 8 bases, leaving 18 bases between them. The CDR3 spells CASSLGAPRLTDEQFF. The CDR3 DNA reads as TGTGCCAGCAGCTTAGGGGCCCCCCGGCTTACCGATGAGCAGTTCTTC.

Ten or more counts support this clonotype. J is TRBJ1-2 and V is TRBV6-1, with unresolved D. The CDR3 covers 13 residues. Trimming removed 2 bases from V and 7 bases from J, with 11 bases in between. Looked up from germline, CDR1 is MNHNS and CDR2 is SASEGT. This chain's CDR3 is CASSEYRGSGYTF. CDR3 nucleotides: TGTGCCAGCAGTGAATATCGTGGCTCTGGCTACACCTTC.

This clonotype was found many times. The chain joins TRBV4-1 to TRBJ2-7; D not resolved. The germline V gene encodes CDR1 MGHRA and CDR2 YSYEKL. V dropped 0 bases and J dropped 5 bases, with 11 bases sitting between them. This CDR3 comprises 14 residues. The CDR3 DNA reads TGCGCCAGCAGCCAAGATCTCAGCTTTCACGAGCAGTACTTC. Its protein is CASSQDLSFHEQYF.

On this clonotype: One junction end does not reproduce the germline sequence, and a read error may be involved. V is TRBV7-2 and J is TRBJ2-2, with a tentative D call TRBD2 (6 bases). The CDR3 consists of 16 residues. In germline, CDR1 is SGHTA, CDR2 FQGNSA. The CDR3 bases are TGTGCTAGCAGCTTAGTTGCGGGGATGAACACTGGGGAGCTGTTTTTT. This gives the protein CASSLVAGMNTGELFF. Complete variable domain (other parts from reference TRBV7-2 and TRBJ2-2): GAGVSQSPSNKVTEKGKDVELRCDPISGHTALYWYRQSLGQGLEFLIYFQGNSAPDKSGLPSDRFSAERTGGSVSTLTIQRTQQEDSAVYLCASSLVAGMNTGELFFGEGSRLTVL.

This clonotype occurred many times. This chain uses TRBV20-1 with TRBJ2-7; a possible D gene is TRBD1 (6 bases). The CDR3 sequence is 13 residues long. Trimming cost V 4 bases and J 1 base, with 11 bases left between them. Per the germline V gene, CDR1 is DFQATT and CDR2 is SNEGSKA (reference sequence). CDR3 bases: TGCAGTGCTATCAGGGACAATTCCTACGAGCAGTACTTC. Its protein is CSAIRDNSYEQYF.

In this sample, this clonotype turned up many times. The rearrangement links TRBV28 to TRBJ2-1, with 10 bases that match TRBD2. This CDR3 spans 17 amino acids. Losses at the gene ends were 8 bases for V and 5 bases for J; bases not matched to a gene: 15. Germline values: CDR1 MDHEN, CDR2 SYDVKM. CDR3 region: CASSGLAGEIWDNEQFF. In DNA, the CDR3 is TGTGCCAGCTCGGGGCTAGCGGGAGAAATTTGGGACAATGAGCAGTTCTTC. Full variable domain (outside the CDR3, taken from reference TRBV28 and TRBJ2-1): DVKVTQSSRYLVKRTGEKVFLECVQDMDHENMFWYRQDPGLGLRLIYFSYDVKMKEKGDIPEGYSVSREKKERFSLILESASTNQTSMYLCASSGLAGEIWDNEQFFGPGTRLTVL.

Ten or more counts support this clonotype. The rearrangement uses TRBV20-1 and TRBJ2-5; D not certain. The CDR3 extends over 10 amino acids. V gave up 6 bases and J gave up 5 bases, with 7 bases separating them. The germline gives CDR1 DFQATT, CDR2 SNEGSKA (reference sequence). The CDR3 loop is CSASGETQYF. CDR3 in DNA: TGCAGTGCATCAGGCGAGACCCAGTACTTC.

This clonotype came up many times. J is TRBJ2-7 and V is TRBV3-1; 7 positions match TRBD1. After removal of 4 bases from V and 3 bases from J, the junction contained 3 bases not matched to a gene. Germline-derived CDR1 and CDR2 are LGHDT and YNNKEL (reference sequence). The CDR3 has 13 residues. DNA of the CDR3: TGTGCCAGCAGCCGCAACAGGGGCTACGAGCAGTACTTC. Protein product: CASSRNRGYEQYF.